The source of this T cell receptor beta chain is a study of blood T cell repertoires in COVID-19. Losses at the gene ends were 7 bases for V and 7 bases for J; bases not matched to a gene: 8. The CDR3 has 12 residues. Germline values: CDR1 SQVTM, CDR2 ANQGSEA. Measured with immunoSEQ multiplex PCR; TCRdb has only the in-frame clones, and not every one. The sample lists just under 150,000 clones, more than 75% occurring once. The sample consisted of peripheral blood. This clonotype originated in a man aged 45-65 years who had recovered from COVID-19. The V call is TRBV29-1, the J call TRBJ2-7, with 9 bases identical to TRBD1. The CDR3 sequence: CSGRDRVEEQYF. Here the CDR3 DNA reads TGCAGCGGCCGGGACAGGGTGGAGGAGCAGTACTTC.